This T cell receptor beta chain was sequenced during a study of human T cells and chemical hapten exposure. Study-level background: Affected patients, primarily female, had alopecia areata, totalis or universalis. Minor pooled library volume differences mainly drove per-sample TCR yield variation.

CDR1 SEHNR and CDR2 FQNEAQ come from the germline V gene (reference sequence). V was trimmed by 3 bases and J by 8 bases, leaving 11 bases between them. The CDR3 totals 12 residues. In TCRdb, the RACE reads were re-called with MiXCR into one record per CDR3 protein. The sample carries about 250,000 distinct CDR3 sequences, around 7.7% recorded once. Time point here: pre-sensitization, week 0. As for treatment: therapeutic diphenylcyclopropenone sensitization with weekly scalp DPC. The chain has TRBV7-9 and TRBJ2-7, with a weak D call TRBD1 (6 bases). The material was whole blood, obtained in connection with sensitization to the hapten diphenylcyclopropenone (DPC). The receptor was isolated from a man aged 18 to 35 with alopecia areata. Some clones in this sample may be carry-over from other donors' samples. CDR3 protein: CASSLTWGQQYF. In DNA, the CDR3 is TGTGCCAGCAGCTTGACTTGGGGGCAGCAGTACTTC. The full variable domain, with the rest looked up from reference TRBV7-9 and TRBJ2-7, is DTGVSQNPRHKITKRGQNVTFRCDPISEHNRLYWYRQTLGQGPEFLTYFQNEAQLEKSRLLSDRFSAERPKGSFSTLEIQRTEQGDSAMYLCASSLTWGQQYFGPGTRLTVT.